This entry is about one T cell receptor (beta chain). Its target is unknown. These data come from a study of shared clonotypes between healthy human individuals. Looking at the study overall: Each donor's CD8 memory used one plate, CD8 naive two, each CD4 subset three. The study's findings and limits: Despite large depth, sorted-subset datasets appeared incompletely sequenced. Non-shared clonotypes showed lower generation probabilities than clonotypes common to all four donors. Shared across a few donors were approximately 5% of the naive CD4 clonotypes.

Libraries were prepared by immunoSEQ multiplex PCR; TCRdb keeps only in-frame clonotypes and omits some of them. The sample includes 2 million to 2.5 million clones, about 90% of them seen just once. Deletions cut 2 bases from V and 7 bases from J, with 12 bases between. Per the germline V gene, CDR1 is GTSNPN and CDR2 is SVGIG (reference sequence). This CDR3 region has 13 residues. This receptor was taken from a man between 18 and 35 years old in good health. Some clones in this sample may be carry-over from other donors' samples. V usage is TRBV30 and J usage is TRBJ1-5; D is unclear. Input material: naive CD4+ T cells from PBMCs. Regarding subset: CD45RA+ positively selected. The CDR3 here is CAWSRSLGQPQHF. CDR3 sequence (DNA): TGTGCCTGGAGTCGGTCTCTCGGGCAGCCCCAGCATTTT.